These T cell receptor beta chains were read from a single sample in a study of cytomegalovirus exposure and HLA in healthy donors. Using immunoSEQ multiplex PCR, the repertoire was profiled, and TCRdb retains in-frame clones only, with some absent. Seen here are under 200,000 clones, about 78% observed once, and the top ten hold 2% to 2.5%. The sequencing input was PBMCs. The receptor source for this set is a man aged 60-69 years in good health and CMV-seronegative. Both conserved end residues are part of each CDR3. The D gene is left open where the match is weak. Clone sizes are given selectively: once, few, many, or a class where the clone is expanded.

TRBJ2-1 TRBD2 TRBV11-3 few 15 TGTGCCAGCAGCTTAGCTGGACTAGCGGATAATGAGCAGTTCTTC CASSLAGLADNEQFF
TRBJ1-6 TRBD1 TRBV2 - 12 TGTGCCAGCAGCGTGACAGGGCCACCCCTCCACTTT CASSVTGPPLHF
TRBJ1-4 - TRBV18 - 17 TGTGCCAGCTCACAGGCTTTTGTGGGGGCCGGACCCGAAAAACTGTTTTTT CASSQAFVGAGPEKLFF
TRBJ1-5 - TRBV10-3 - 14 TGTGCCATCAGTGAGTATGCAGGGGAACAGCCCCAGCATTTT CAISEYAGEQPQHF
TRBJ1-2 - TRBV19 - 15 TGTGCCAGTGCCAACCGGGAGGGAAATGTCTATGGCTACACCTTC CASANREGNVYGYTF
TRBJ1-2 - TRBV7-8 - 16 TGTGCCAGCAGCTTAGATGGGGGCACCCGTCGATATGGCTACACCTTC CASSLDGGTRRYGYTF
TRBJ1-1 - TRBV5-4 - 15 TGTGCCAGCAGCATGGAGGCCTTTGACACAACCGAAGCTTTCTTT CASSMEAFDTTEAFF
TRBJ2-3 TRBD1 TRBV6-1 few 14 TGTGCCACCAGATTGACCAGGGGGCGAGGTACGCAGTATTTT CATRLTRGRGTQYF
TRBJ1-1 - TRBV19 - 13 TGTGCCAGTAGTAATACGGGGGACACTGAAGCTTTCTTT CASSNTGDTEAFF
TRBJ2-5 TRBD2 TRBV4-2 - 15 TGTGCCAGCAGCCAACACAGCGGGGGTGGAGAGACCCAGTACTTC CASSQHSGGGETQYF
TRBJ1-3 TRBD1 TRBV6-6 once 14 TGTGCCAGTTCTTTAGGGGGCGAGAGAAACACCATATATTTT CASSLGGERNTIYF
TRBJ1-2 TRBD1 TRBV6-4 - 14 TGTGCCAGCAGCCCCGGACAGGCCGACTATGGCTACACCTTC CASSPGQADYGYTF
TRBJ2-3 TRBD1 TRBV6-1 - 18 TGTGCCAGCAGTGAAGCGAGAAATCCCGGGACAGGGACAGATACGCAGTATTTT CASSEARNPGTGTDTQYF
TRBJ1-4 - TRBV11-2 - 15 TGTGCCAGCAGCCCACCGGGGGGATCTAATGAAAAACTGTTTTTT CASSPPGGSNEKLFF
TRBJ1-6 - TRBV4-2 - 15 TGTGCCAGCAGCCCCAGACGGGGGTCGGGGTCACCCCTCCACTTT CASSPRRGSGSPLHF
TRBJ1-2 - TRBV18 - 13 TGTGCCAGCTCACCGGAAGGGGACTATGGCTACACCTTC CASSPEGDYGYTF
TRBJ2-3 - TRBV30 - 12 TGTGCCTGGAGCAACTCGGGGGATACGCAGTATTTT CAWSNSGDTQYF
TRBJ1-6 TRBD1 TRBV27 - 15 TGTGCCAGCAGTCTAGATCGGACAGGGGTTTCACCCCTCCACTTT CASSLDRTGVSPLHF
TRBJ2-7 TRBD1 TRBV4-2 - 15 TGTGCCAGCAGCCAAGTGGACAGGGGCAACTACGAGCAGTACTTC CASSQVDRGNYEQYF
TRBJ1-1 TRBD1 TRBV19 - 13 TGTGCCAGTAGTTCGACAGGGGAGACTGAAGCTTTCTTT CASSSTGETEAFF
TRBJ2-7 - TRBV6-5 - 14 TGTGCCAGCAGTTACTCTCCCTCAGACTACGAGCAGTACTTC CASSYSPSDYEQYF
TRBJ1-4 TRBD1 TRBV18 - 16 TGTGCCAGCTCACCTGCGAAACAGGGGACTAATGAAAAACTGTTTTTT CASSPAKQGTNEKLFF
TRBJ1-1 - TRBV2 - 15 TGTGCCAGCAGGGGGCCCGGGCTCCGGAACACTGAAGCTTTCTTT CASRGPGLRNTEAFF
TRBJ2-5 - TRBV4-1 - 14 TGCGCCAGCAGCCAAGTCTGGCCAGGGGAGACCCAGTACTTC CASSQVWPGETQYF
TRBJ1-2 - TRBV4-3 - 16 TGCGCCAGCAGCCAAGATCCGGCAGGGCGGAACTATGGCTACACCTTC CASSQDPAGRNYGYTF
TRBJ2-2 - TRBV19 - 12 TGTGCCAGTAGTATAGATCGCGGGGAGCTGTTTTTT CASSIDRGELFF
TRBJ2-2 - TRBV6-4 - 14 TGTGCCAGCAGTGACGAAGGGGGAACCGGGGAGCTGTTTTTT CASSDEGGTGELFF
TRBJ2-1 TRBD2 TRBV7-9 - 15 TGTGCCAGCAGCTTAGGGGGCGGGGGTGACAATGAGCAGTTCTTC CASSLGGGGDNEQFF
TRBJ1-5 TRBD1 TRBV30 few 15 TGTGCCTGGAGCGCGGGGACAGAGCTTAATCAGCCCCAGCATTTT CAWSAGTELNQPQHF
TRBJ1-4 - TRBV2 - 14 TGTGCCAGCAGTCCCGGGATTTTTAATGAAAAACTGTTTTTT CASSPGIFNEKLFF
TRBJ2-7 TRBD1 TRBV5-4 few 16 TGTGCCAGCAGCTTGGATCGGACAGGGCGCTCCTACGAGCAGTACTTC CASSLDRTGRSYEQYF
TRBJ2-5 TRBD2 TRBV16 - 15 TGTGCCAGCAGCCAAGAGGGACTAGCGTGGGAGACCCAGTACTTC CASSQEGLAWETQYF
TRBJ1-2 - TRBV14 - 13 TGTGCCAGCAGCCCGTCACAGAACTATGGCTACACCTTC CASSPSQNYGYTF
TRBJ2-7 - TRBV6-5 - 14 TGTGCCAGCAGTTACCGTAACAGGGGGAGGGATCAGTACTTC CASSYRNRGRDQYF
TRBJ2-2 TRBD2 TRBV30 - 17 TGTGCCTGGAGTGTAGCGGGGCTAGCGGGAGGTTCCGGGGAGCTGTTTTTT CAWSVAGLAGGSGELFF
TRBJ2-2 - TRBV27 - 13 TGTGCCAGCAGTTTCAGGGGCACCGGGGAGCTGTTTTTT CASSFRGTGELFF
TRBJ1-2 - TRBV6-6 once 15 TGTGCCAGCAGTTACTCGACCTGGGACACCTATGGCTACACCTTC CASSYSTWDTYGYTF
TRBJ1-4 - TRBV5-1 few 14 TGCGCCAGCAGCTTCCAGGGTACTAATGAAAAACTGTTTTTT CASSFQGTNEKLFF
TRBJ2-2 - TRBV2 - 15 TGTGCCAGCAGTGACTCGGGGATTCGGACCGGGGAGCTGTTTTTT CASSDSGIRTGELFF
TRBJ1-4 - TRBV4-1 few 14 TGCGCCAGCAGCCAATCCAGGGCGGATGAAAAACTGTTTTTT CASSQSRADEKLFF
TRBJ2-2 - TRBV10-1 - 14 TGCGCCAGCAGTGAGTCGCAGGCAACCGGGGAGCTGTTTTTT CASSESQATGELFF
TRBJ2-5 - TRBV28 - 12 TGTGCCAGCAGCCCACGGGGTGCGGGCCAGTACTTC CASSPRGAGQYF
TRBJ2-7 - TRBV6-5 - 13 TGTGCCAGCCGGGTTCAGCCTTCCTACGAGCAGTACTTC CASRVQPSYEQYF
TRBJ2-7 - TRBV29-1 - 11 TGCAGCGTGGCAGGTTCCTACGAGCAGTACTTC CSVAGSYEQYF
TRBJ1-3 - TRBV10-3 few 13 TGTGCCATCACGGAGGTCTCTGGAAACACCATATATTTT CAITEVSGNTIYF
TRBJ1-5 - TRBV21-1 - 13 TGTGCCAGCACCTCCCAGGGGCATCAGCCCCAGCATTTT CASTSQGHQPQHF
TRBJ2-1 - TRBV5-1 - 15 TGCGCCAGCAGCTTACGGGAAAGCTCCTACAATGAGCAGTTCTTC CASSLRESSYNEQFF
TRBJ1-1 TRBD1 TRBV2 - 15 TGTGCCAGCAGTGACCCCGGGACAGTGAACACTGAAGCTTTCTTT CASSDPGTVNTEAFF
TRBJ1-1 - TRBV4-2 - 16 TGTGCCAGCAGCCAAGATTGGGCGACGCACGTCACTGAAGCTTTCTTT CASSQDWATHVTEAFF
TRBJ1-1 - TRBV6-6 - 13 TGTGCCAGCTCCTACAGGGATCTCACTGAAGCTTTCTTT CASSYRDLTEAFF